This TCR beta chain was profiled in a study of blood T cell repertoires in COVID-19. In germline, CDR1 is SGHRS, CDR2 YFSETQ. Deletions cut 1 base from V and 7 bases from J, with 17 bases between. The CDR3 has 15 amino acids. Sequenced by immunoSEQ multiplex PCR; TCRdb stores in-frame clones only, minus some. The sample has about 170,000 clones; around 85% are singletons. The material sequenced was peripheral blood. The sequence came from a woman aged 55-70 years with COVID-19, enrolled during active disease. The chain joins TRBV5-1 to TRBJ1-2; D possibly corresponds to TRBD1 (6 bases). The CDR3 DNA follows: TGCGCCAGCAGCTTGAGGATCTCAGGGGTAGCTGGCTACACCTTC. It translates to CASSLRISGVAGYTF.